Listed here is a single T cell receptor beta chain. The antigen this receptor binds is unknown. Base quality data are lacking; no much larger clone is found one base away. The germline V gene yields KGHSH for CDR1 and LQKENI for CDR2. From the cysteine through the phenylalanine, the CDR3 covers 16 amino acids. Here the CDR3 DNA is all that survives: 48 bases in frame from base 1. Trimming removed 4 bases from V and 3 bases from J; the gene matches leave 9 bases unexplained. The sample is drawn from a study of blood T cell repertoires in COVID-19 (dated by TCRdb to 2018 to 2020). With regard to the full study: Samples from collaborators originated in the United States, Italy and Spain and spanned both the acute and convalescent phases of COVID-19. The dataset comprised deeply sampled blood TCRbeta repertoires from subjects exposed to, actively infected with, or recovered from COVID-19. Where available, HLA class I and class II types were taken from metadata supplied by the sample provider and were not determined by assay-based typing. A de-identified subject ID, COVID-19 status, age in years and sex were almost always included in the sample metadata. The repertoires were released in a freely available public database meant as a resource for research on the immune response to SARS-CoV-2. The material from the prospective study consisted of cDNA or gDNA derived from T cells, B-cell-depleted T cells, or PBMCs. The samples were drawn from two sources: the first 160 participants of the ongoing ImmuneRACE study, and 1,200 or so subjects contributed by 6 global collaborators.

TCRbeta CDR3 regions were amplified from genomic DNA using the immunoSEQ Assay, a bias-controlled multiplex PCR. Per the authors' processing: The number of nucleated cells in each sample was estimated by amplification of reference gene primers within the assay. To quantify the absolute abundance of each unique TCRbeta CDR3 rearrangement, sequence reads were collapsed and filtered. Productive Simpson clonality was computed per sample as the square root of Simpson's diversity index over productive rearrangements. TCRdb took this table from immuneACCESS and kept in-frame rearrangements with V and J called. Such tables lack part of the clones; where checked against another copy, unresolved V genes explain under half of the gap, and the rest is unexplained. The DNA gave D and trimming, while V, J and clone size come from that table. The sample table holds over 400,000 clones, of which 70% to 90% were seen once. About 3% of the sample comes from the top ten.

Paper-wide results and their limitations: Clinical and demographic metadata were provided uncurated, with the amount varying by source and participant.

Each collaborating institution followed its own protocols to collect whole blood in K2EDTA tubes. For TCRbeta analysis, collaborator samples were shipped as frozen whole blood, as isolated PBMCs, or as DNA extracted from either sample type. This receptor chain uses TRBV18 and TRBJ2-5, with TRBD1 matching 9 junction bases. Sequencing was done on a sample of peripheral blood. The TCR was taken from a human donor in a cohort sampled during active COVID-19. CDR3 loop: CASSQEPGQGKETQYF. The DNA reads TGTGCCAGCTCACAAGAACCGGGACAGGGTAAAGAGACCCAGTACTTC.